The rows below give T cell receptor beta chains drawn from one sample of a study of blood T cell repertoires in COVID-19. This table comes from immunoSEQ multiplex PCR, and its TCRdb copy is limited to in-frame clones, with some not included. The repertoire consists of fewer than 250,000 clones, with about nine tenths occurring once and the leading ten covering 5.5% to 8%. Sequencing input: peripheral blood. These TCRs come from a man between 60 and 75 years old who had recovered from COVID-19. Both conserved end residues are part of each CDR3. D genes are given only for firm matches. Clone sizes are given selectively: once, few, many, or a class where the clone is expanded.

CATSGTGGTGIQPYEQYF | TGTGCCACCAGTGGGACAGGGGGAACGGGCATACAGCCTTACGAGCAGTACTTC | TRBV24-1 | TRBD1 | . | TRBJ2-7
CATSDLRWNTGELFF | TGTGCCACCAGTGATCTACGTTGGAACACCGGGGAGCTGTTTTTT | TRBV24-1 | . | . | TRBJ2-2
CASSLEGTSGRSEQFF | TGTGCCAGCAGCTTAGAGGGGACTAGCGGGAGGTCGGAGCAGTTCTTC | TRBV11-2 | TRBD2 | . | TRBJ2-1
CASSDRDSYEQYF | TGTGCCAGTAGTGACAGGGATTCCTACGAGCAGTACTTC | TRBV19 | TRBD1 | . | TRBJ2-7
CASSWGPGLANNNEQFF | TGCGCCAGCAGCTGGGGACCGGGACTAGCGAATAACAATGAGCAGTTCTTC | TRBV5-1 | TRBD2 | . | TRBJ2-1
CASSLAGAGETQYF | TGTGCCAGCAGCTTAGCTGGGGCGGGGGAGACCCAGTACTTC | TRBV7-2 | . | . | TRBJ2-5
CASSVSSGLGGAFF | TGTGCCAGCAGCGTCTCGTCAGGGCTCGGCGGAGCTTTCTTT | TRBV9 | . | . | TRBJ1-1
CASSEGTGMGNYGYTF | TGTGCCAGTAGTGAGGGGACAGGGATGGGTAACTATGGCTACACCTTC | TRBV19 | TRBD1 | . | TRBJ1-2
CASSATGGAGTGELFF | TGTGCCAGCAGTGCGACAGGGGGCGCGGGAACCGGGGAGCTGTTTTTT | TRBV2 | TRBD1 | once | TRBJ2-2
CASSPGTVSNQPQHF | TGTGCCAGCAGCCCAGGGACAGTGTCGAATCAGCCCCAGCATTTT | TRBV7-2 | TRBD1 | few | TRBJ1-5
CASSPGLAGAGDTQYF | TGTGCCAGCAGTCCCGGACTAGCGGGGGCAGGGGATACGCAGTATTTT | TRBV28 | TRBD2 | once | TRBJ2-3
CASSQWDRTYEQYF | TGTGCCAGCAGCCAATGGGACAGAACCTACGAGCAGTACTTC | TRBV3-1/TRBV3-2 | TRBD1 | . | TRBJ2-7
CASSLAGKADTQYF | TGCGCCAGCAGCTTGGCAGGGAAGGCAGATACGCAGTATTTT | TRBV5-1 | . | . | TRBJ2-3
CASSVVAGAYNEQFF | TGTGCCAGCAGCGTAGTGGCGGGGGCGTACAATGAGCAGTTCTTC | TRBV9 | . | . | TRBJ2-1
CASSFGRGEDTQYF | TGTGCCAGCAGTTTCGGGAGGGGGGAAGATACGCAGTATTTT | TRBV6-5 | TRBD2 | . | TRBJ2-3
CASSAGVVTDTQYF | TGTGCCAGCAGCGCGGGGGTTGTAACAGATACGCAGTATTTT | TRBV7-2 | TRBD2 | . | TRBJ2-3